The present entry profiles one T cell receptor (beta chain) with its context. These data come from a study of blood T cell repertoires in COVID-19. In the study overall: Acute and convalescent COVID-19 samples came from the United States, Italy and Spain. Sources were T cells, B-cell-depleted T cells, or PBMCs; the material itself was cDNA or gDNA.

In the authors' methods: It was from reference gene primer amplification that nucleated cell counts were estimated. Only in-frame clones appear in the TCRdb table, and some are missing; sequencing was by immunoSEQ multiplex PCR. That table is the source of V, J and clone size, and D and trimming were worked out from the DNA. The repertoire holds about 88,000 clones, with roughly 87% as singletons. This CDR3 comprises 17 residues. J gave up 5 bases and V 4 bases, and 13 bases lay outside the gene matches. Germline V lookup: CDR1 PRHDT, CDR2 FYEKMQ (reference sequence). The V and J genes are TRBV13 and TRBJ2-5, with 10 nucleotides matching TRBD1. This receptor was taken from a male donor with acute or convalescent COVID-19. The sequencing input was peripheral blood. CDR3 DNA sequence: TGTGCCAGCAGCTCCGGACAGGGGGAACGGGGGATGGAGACCCAGTACTTC. This gives the protein CASSSGQGERGMETQYF. Full variable domain (remainder filled in from reference TRBV13 and TRBJ2-5): AAGVIQSPRHLIKEKRETATLKCYPIPRHDTVYWYQQGPGQDPQFLISFYEKMQSDKGSIPDRFSAQQFSDYHSELNMSSLELGDSALYFCASSSGQGERGMETQYFGPGTRLLVL.